A selection of T cell receptor beta chains follows, all from one sample in a study of blood T cell repertoires in COVID-19. Here immunoSEQ multiplex PCR was the method, and the copy in TCRdb shows in-frame clones only, minus some. The table lists roughly 160,000 clones, around four fifths of them singletons, with roughly 20% in the top ten. Sequencing used peripheral blood. The receptors derive from a woman in her 70s who had recovered from COVID-19. The CDR3 runs from the conserved cysteine through the conserved F or W. The order of the fields is V gene, D gene, J gene, clone size, CDR3 protein, CDR3 DNA. A D gene is named only where the DNA matches it firmly. Size is stated for part of the rows, as once, few or many counts, or as a class when the clone is expanded.

v_gene: TRBV5-8
d_gene: .
j_gene: TRBJ2-5
abundance: once
CDR3aa: CASSPTWGLEGETQYF
CDR3nt: TGTGCCAGCAGCCCCACTTGGGGGCTAGAGGGGGAGACCCAGTACTTC

v_gene: TRBV7-3
d_gene: .
j_gene: TRBJ2-7
abundance: .
CDR3aa: CASSPTAGVVEQYF
CDR3nt: TGTGCCAGCAGCCCCACTGCTGGTGTCGTCGAGCAGTACTTC

v_gene: TRBV6-2/TRBV6-3
d_gene: .
j_gene: TRBJ2-2
abundance: few
CDR3aa: CASSYGGYGPNTGELFF
CDR3nt: TGTGCCAGCAGTTACGGTGGTTACGGTCCGAACACCGGGGAGCTGTTTTTT

v_gene: TRBV6-2/TRBV6-3
d_gene: TRBD1
j_gene: TRBJ2-7
abundance: .
CDR3aa: CASSYRTGNWGEQYF
CDR3nt: TGTGCCAGCAGTTACCGGACAGGGAATTGGGGGGAGCAGTACTTC

v_gene: TRBV14
d_gene: .
j_gene: TRBJ1-4
abundance: .
CDR3aa: CASSHTRGIRGKLFF
CDR3nt: TGTGCCAGCAGCCATACGCGCGGGATTCGGGGAAAACTGTTTTTT

v_gene: TRBV11-2
d_gene: .
j_gene: TRBJ1-2
abundance: .
CDR3aa: CASGLRGGNYGYTF
CDR3nt: TGTGCCAGCGGACTTAGGGGGGGGAACTATGGCTACACCTTC

v_gene: TRBV5-1
d_gene: TRBD1
j_gene: TRBJ1-5
abundance: .
CDR3aa: CASSPGQGWSDQPQHF
CDR3nt: TGCGCCAGCAGCCCGGGACAGGGTTGGTCTGATCAGCCCCAGCATTTT

v_gene: TRBV7-2
d_gene: TRBD2
j_gene: TRBJ2-3
abundance: .
CDR3aa: CASSAVAGGDRDTQYF
CDR3nt: TGTGCCAGCAGCGCCGTAGCGGGAGGAGACAGGGATACGCAGTATTTT

v_gene: TRBV7-2
d_gene: TRBD1
j_gene: TRBJ1-2
abundance: .
CDR3aa: CASSSPGQARNGYTF
CDR3nt: TGTGCCAGCAGCTCACCGGGACAGGCTAGAAATGGCTACACCTTC

v_gene: TRBV23-1
d_gene: TRBD1
j_gene: TRBJ2-2
abundance: .
CDR3aa: CASSQDRGYTGELFF
CDR3nt: TGCGCCAGCAGCCAAGACAGGGGTTACACCGGGGAGCTGTTTTTT

v_gene: TRBV18
d_gene: TRBD1
j_gene: TRBJ1-4
abundance: few
CDR3aa: CASSLLPGQGSNEKLFF
CDR3nt: TGTGCCAGCTCACTACTACCCGGACAGGGTAGCAATGAAAAACTGTTTTTT

v_gene: TRBV12-5
d_gene: TRBD2
j_gene: TRBJ2-5
abundance: .
CDR3aa: CASGPGTSDSQYF
CDR3nt: TGTGCTAGTGGTCCCGGGACTAGCGATTCCCAGTACTTC

v_gene: TRBV9
d_gene: .
j_gene: TRBJ1-1
abundance: many
CDR3aa: CASSVAGQGHTEAFF
CDR3nt: TGTGCCAGCAGCGTAGCCGGCCAGGGGCACACTGAAGCTTTCTTT

v_gene: TRBV5-1
d_gene: .
j_gene: TRBJ2-3
abundance: few
CDR3aa: CASSPPLAPGTDTQYF
CDR3nt: TGCGCCAGCAGCCCCCCGCTAGCGCCGGGCACAGATACGCAGTATTTT

v_gene: TRBV2
d_gene: .
j_gene: TRBJ1-1
abundance: .
CDR3aa: CASTPSAEAFF
CDR3nt: TGTGCCAGCACCCCCTCGGCTGAAGCTTTCTTT

v_gene: TRBV2
d_gene: TRBD1
j_gene: TRBJ1-2
abundance: .
CDR3aa: CASSGDRGDGYTF
CDR3nt: TGTGCCAGCAGCGGGGACAGGGGGGATGGCTACACCTTC

v_gene: TRBV3-1/TRBV3-2
d_gene: TRBD1
j_gene: TRBJ1-2
abundance: .
CDR3aa: CASSFTGGDAYGYTF
CDR3nt: TGTGCCAGCAGTTTCACAGGGGGTGACGCCTATGGCTACACCTTC

v_gene: TRBV24-1
d_gene: TRBD2
j_gene: TRBJ2-6
abundance: .
CDR3aa: CATSDPTGGSSGANVLTF
CDR3nt: TGTGCCACCAGTGATCCCACGGGAGGCAGCTCTGGGGCCAACGTCCTGACTTTC

v_gene: TRBV3-1/TRBV3-2
d_gene: .
j_gene: TRBJ2-1
abundance: .
CDR3aa: CASSQAGSGQFF
CDR3nt: TGTGCCAGCAGCCAAGCCGGGAGCGGGCAGTTCTTC

v_gene: TRBV2
d_gene: TRBD2
j_gene: TRBJ2-1
abundance: .
CDR3aa: CASRGDGAAVGEQFF
CDR3nt: TGTGCCAGCCGGGGGGACGGGGCCGCCGTCGGTGAGCAGTTCTTC

v_gene: TRBV10-2
d_gene: .
j_gene: TRBJ2-5
abundance: .
CDR3aa: CASSGAGPQETQYF
CDR3nt: TGCGCCAGCAGTGGGGCGGGGCCTCAAGAGACCCAGTACTTC

v_gene: TRBV6-1
d_gene: .
j_gene: TRBJ1-2
abundance: .
CDR3aa: CASSEWTPKSYTF
CDR3nt: TGTGCCAGCAGTGAATGGACACCCAAGAGCTACACCTTC

v_gene: TRBV4-2
d_gene: .
j_gene: TRBJ2-1
abundance: few
CDR3aa: CASSQEGLARKQFF
CDR3nt: TGTGCCAGCAGCCAAGAGGGTCTAGCGCGAAAGCAGTTCTTC

v_gene: TRBV5-1
d_gene: TRBD1
j_gene: TRBJ2-5
abundance: .
CDR3aa: CASSATTGAQETQYF
CDR3nt: TGCGCCAGCAGCGCCACTACAGGGGCCCAAGAGACCCAGTACTTC

v_gene: TRBV5-1
d_gene: TRBD1
j_gene: TRBJ2-7
abundance: .
CDR3aa: CASSLVGGAGGEQYF
CDR3nt: TGCGCCAGCAGCTTGGTCGGAGGCGCAGGGGGCGAGCAGTACTTC

v_gene: TRBV19
d_gene: .
j_gene: TRBJ2-2
abundance: .
CDR3aa: CASSILGAADTGELFF
CDR3nt: TGTGCCAGTAGTATATTGGGGGCGGCGGACACCGGGGAGCTGTTTTTT

v_gene: TRBV7-6
d_gene: .
j_gene: TRBJ1-5
abundance: once
CDR3aa: CASSPGGQSNQPQHF
CDR3nt: TGTGCCAGCAGCCCCGGGGGGCAGAGCAATCAGCCCCAGCATTTT

v_gene: TRBV27
d_gene: .
j_gene: TRBJ1-5
abundance: .
CDR3aa: CASSPRGSLIQHF
CDR3nt: TGTGCCAGCAGTCCAAGGGGCAGCCTGATCCAGCATTTT

v_gene: TRBV11-2
d_gene: .
j_gene: TRBJ1-4
abundance: once
CDR3aa: CASARGEKLFF
CDR3nt: TGTGCCAGTGCGCGGGGGGAAAAACTGTTTTTT

v_gene: TRBV7-9
d_gene: .
j_gene: TRBJ2-4
abundance: .
CDR3aa: CASSLPPQVSLAKNIQYF
CDR3nt: TGTGCCAGCAGCCTCCCTCCGCAGGTCAGCCTAGCCAAAAACATTCAGTACTTC

v_gene: TRBV18
d_gene: TRBD1
j_gene: TRBJ1-1
abundance: .
CDR3aa: CASSTTITGTGGTEAFF
CDR3nt: TGTGCCAGCTCGACCACTATAACCGGGACAGGGGGCACTGAAGCTTTCTTT

v_gene: TRBV19
d_gene: TRBD1
j_gene: TRBJ2-5
abundance: .
CDR3aa: CASRQGPETQYF
CDR3nt: TGTGCCAGTCGACAGGGGCCGGAGACCCAGTACTTC

v_gene: TRBV11-1
d_gene: .
j_gene: TRBJ1-4
abundance: .
CDR3aa: CASSSSTGEKLFF
CDR3nt: TGTGCCAGCAGCTCCAGCACGGGAGAAAAACTGTTTTTT